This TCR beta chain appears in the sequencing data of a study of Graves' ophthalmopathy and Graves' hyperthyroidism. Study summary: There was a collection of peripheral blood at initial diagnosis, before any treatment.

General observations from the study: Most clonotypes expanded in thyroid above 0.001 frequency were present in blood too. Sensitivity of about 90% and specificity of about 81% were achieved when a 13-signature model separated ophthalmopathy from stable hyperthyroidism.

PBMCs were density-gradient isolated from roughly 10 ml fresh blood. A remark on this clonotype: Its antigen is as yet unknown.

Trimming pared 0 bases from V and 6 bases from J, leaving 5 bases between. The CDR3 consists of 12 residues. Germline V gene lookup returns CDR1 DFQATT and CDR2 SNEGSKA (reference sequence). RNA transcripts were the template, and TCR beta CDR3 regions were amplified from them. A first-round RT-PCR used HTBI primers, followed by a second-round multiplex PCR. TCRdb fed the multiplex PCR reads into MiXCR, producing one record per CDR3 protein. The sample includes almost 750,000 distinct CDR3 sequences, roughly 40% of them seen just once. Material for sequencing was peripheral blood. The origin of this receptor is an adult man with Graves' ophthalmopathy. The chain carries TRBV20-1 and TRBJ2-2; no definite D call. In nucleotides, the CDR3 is TGCAGTGCTAGAGATTGGTCCGGGGAGCTGTTTTTT. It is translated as CSARDWSGELFF.